This entry is about one T cell receptor (beta chain). The data were obtained in a study of blood T cell repertoires in COVID-19. Per the original data handling: Cell counts per sample came from amplifying reference gene primers. Produced via immunoSEQ multiplex PCR; TCRdb's table is partial and in-frame only. Clone size and the V and J calls come from that table; the DNA yielded D and trimming. The sample has 200,000 to 250,000 clones; 80% to 85% are singletons. Germline assignment: CDR1 KGHSH and CDR2 LQKENI. The CDR3 sequence is 13 residues long. The ends were cut back, 1 base at V and 4 bases at J, with 7 bases in the middle. Participants spanned ages about 18 to 100 years and resided in about 25 US areas. Resolution of symptoms, clearance, or two negative PCRs was present in recovered Cohort 3 donors.

This sequence originates from a woman in her thirties or forties who had recovered from COVID-19. The chain couples TRBV18 to TRBJ1-1; D is ambiguous. The sequencing input was PBMCs or T cells enriched from blood (not recorded which). The CDR3 here is CASSPRGRTEAFF. The CDR3 DNA follows: TGTGCCAGCTCACCACGAGGGCGCACTGAAGCTTTCTTT.